Sequencing of this TCR beta chain was carried out in a study of shared clonotypes between healthy human individuals. Per germline, CDR1 MDHEN and CDR2 SYDVKM. With 5 bases clipped from V and 0 bases from J, the junction kept 7 bases outside the gene matches. This CDR3 region has 16 residues. The table came from immunoSEQ multiplex PCR; TCRdb's copy has only in-frame clones and leaves some out. The sample holds about 660,000 clones, less than 85% seen once. This clone has more than one count but fewer than ten. The chain couples TRBV28 to TRBJ1-3; 7 nucleotides align to TRBD1. Material for sequencing was memory CD4+ T cells sorted from blood. Subset: CD45RA-negative fraction. This TCR derives from a woman in her thirties in good health. The CDR3 sequence: CASSRTGSLSGNTIYF. For the CDR3, the DNA is TGTGCCAGCAGTCGGACAGGCTCCCTCTCTGGAAACACCATATATTTT.